The TCR beta chain described here comes from a study of CD8 T cells in ankylosing spondylitis. Many counts were recorded for this clonotype. As yet, its antigen is unknown. General observations from the study: Significant enrichment of disease-linked clones was reported in matched ankylosing spondylitis synovial fluid. A subset of motif variants has previously been described in the synovial fluid and blood of reactive arthritis.

Making the TCR beta libraries involved quantitative 5'-RACE with molecular barcodes. In TCRdb, the 5' RACE reads were re-called with MiXCR into one record per CDR3 protein. The table records fewer than 250,000 distinct CDR3 sequences, approximately 10% of them present only once. Sequences were obtained from blood, either unsorted or a sorted T cell fraction (not recorded which). This clonotype originated in a male donor with ankylosing spondylitis or in good health (not recorded which).

CDR3 coding DNA: TGTGCCAGCAGCTTGATGACAGATACGCAGTATTTT. Its protein is CASSLMTDTQYF. This chain joins TRBV7-2 and TRBJ2-3; D is undetermined. Per the germline V gene, CDR1 is SGHTA and CDR2 is FQGNSA. The CDR3 covers 12 residues. V was clipped by 3 bases and J by 3 bases, with 4 bases between them.